This T cell receptor beta chain derives from a study of low-dose radiotherapy and immunotherapy resistance in tumors. At the level of the study: Cohort 1 was treated with 0.5 Gy per fraction at 2-week intervals, amounting to 6.5 Gy overall.

Time point described: after trial treatment. Treatment indicated: LDRT plus nivolumab, ipilimumab, low-dose cyclophosphamide and aspirin (RACIN trial). The donors' regimen was nivolumab, ipilimumab, aspirin, low-dose cyclophosphamide and low-dose radiotherapy. Eligibility criteria specified advanced solid malignancies devoid of tumor-infiltrating lymphocytes. Germline V gene sequence: CDR1 SGHRS, CDR2 YFSETQ. This CDR3 is 12 amino acids long. This clonotype qualifies as medium-sized. At one of its ends the junction is not consistent with the germline gene, which may arise from a read error. Covering alpha and beta chains, TRAV- and TRBV-specific primers were used for the first-strand cDNA. With a constant-region primer and a V-primer adapter, TCRs were subjected to roughly 20 PCR cycles of amplification. Isolated mRNA underwent amplification via in vitro transcription. In TCRdb, the reads were re-called with MiXCR into one record per CDR3 protein. There are about 39,000 distinct CDR3 sequences in the sample; around 21% occur only once, and 9.2% lies in the top ten.

The material sequenced was PBMCs, taken after low-dose radiotherapy plus immunotherapy. The clonotype comes from a female donor with ovarian cancer. The chain carries TRBV5-1 and TRBJ1-5; D may be TRBD1 (5 bases). CDR3 nucleotides: TGTGCCAGCAGCTTGGGGGAAGGGCCCCAGCATTTT. Protein product: CASSLGEGPQHF.